The following is a TCR beta chain sequence with its context. Antigen: not known. This specimen belongs to a study of OX40 agonist ivuxolimab in advanced cancers. Looking at the study overall: In this cohort, patients received ivuxolimab, an agonistic anti-OX40 (CD134) antibody. Study-level results: By week 6 at 0.1 to 3.0 mg/kg, blood CD4+ and CD8+ T cells had expanded clonally. Individuals who were partial responders at 0.1-3.0 mg/kg had clonal expansion that ranked among the lowest. Relative to CD4+, CD8+ T cells held more expanded clones on average.

Clones were sequenced by immunoSEQ multiplex PCR, and TCRdb holds only the in-frame ones, with some missing. The sample has roughly 80,000 clones, roughly 84% seen once. CDR3 length equals 13 residues. Trimming cost V 7 bases and J 0 bases, with 9 bases left between them. Looked up from germline, CDR1 is SGHRS and CDR2 is YFSETQ. The receptor comes from an adult with an advanced solid tumor such as melanoma, head and neck, liver or kidney cancer. Sequencing used CD4+ or CD8+ T cells sorted from blood, obtained in a trial of the OX40 agonist ivuxolimab. The chain couples TRBV5-1 to TRBJ2-3; D remains unclear. This CDR3 is CASGVTSTDTQYF. The CDR3 DNA sequence: TGCGCCAGCGGCGTTACTAGCACAGATACGCAGTATTTT.